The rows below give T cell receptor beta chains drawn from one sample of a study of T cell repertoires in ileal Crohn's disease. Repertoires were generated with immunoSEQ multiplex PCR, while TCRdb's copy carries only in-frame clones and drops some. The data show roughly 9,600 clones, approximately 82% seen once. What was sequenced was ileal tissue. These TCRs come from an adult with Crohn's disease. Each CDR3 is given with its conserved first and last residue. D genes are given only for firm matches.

CDR3: CASSDPRGLGGEQYF; D: .; V: TRBV6-1; J: TRBJ2-7
CDR3: CASRLTGSDEQYF; D: TRBD1; V: TRBV5-1; J: TRBJ2-7
CDR3: CSVARTSGVDEQFF; D: TRBD2; V: TRBV29-1; J: TRBJ2-1
CDR3: CAWSQPDRGVYNEQFF; D: TRBD2; V: TRBV30; J: TRBJ2-1
CDR3: CASSLTGGLDYEQYF; D: TRBD1; V: TRBV5-6; J: TRBJ2-7
CDR3: CASRKGQASNQPQHF; D: TRBD1; V: TRBV19; J: TRBJ1-5
CDR3: CASSGLAGGPTDTQYF; D: TRBD2; V: TRBV9; J: TRBJ2-3
CDR3: CASSQGSTGASSYNSPLHF; D: TRBD1; V: TRBV4-1; J: TRBJ1-6
CDR3: CASSQRGETEAFF; D: .; V: TRBV4-3; J: TRBJ1-1
CDR3: CATSRDRQGRTEAFF; D: TRBD1; V: TRBV15; J: TRBJ1-1
CDR3: CAWTPKGLAGNEQYF; D: TRBD2; V: TRBV30; J: TRBJ2-7
CDR3: CASSPGPGQAYFMNTEAFF; D: TRBD1; V: TRBV7-2; J: TRBJ1-1
CDR3: CASSPGWPEGQYF; D: .; V: TRBV5-1; J: TRBJ2-7
CDR3: CASSLGSTSGNTIYF; D: .; V: TRBV5-6; J: TRBJ1-3
CDR3: CASRGDRSSYEQYF; D: TRBD1; V: TRBV28; J: TRBJ2-7
CDR3: CASSFQPGQGAPYEQYF; D: TRBD1; V: TRBV5-5; J: TRBJ2-7
CDR3: CASSESSGWQPQHF; D: .; V: TRBV25-1; J: TRBJ1-5
CDR3: CASTWDTRTDTQYF; D: .; V: TRBV2; J: TRBJ2-3
CDR3: CASKVRGAAGELFF; D: .; V: TRBV7-9; J: TRBJ2-2
CDR3: CASSKQSLPEAFF; D: .; V: TRBV11-2; J: TRBJ1-1
CDR3: CASSPGQGTYGYTF; D: TRBD1; V: TRBV23-1; J: TRBJ1-2
CDR3: CASSTDRGRRTEAFF; D: TRBD1; V: TRBV19; J: TRBJ1-1
CDR3: CASSVRVLLGNTGELFF; D: .; V: TRBV9; J: TRBJ2-2
CDR3: CASSRDRVGSNQPQHF; D: TRBD1; V: TRBV2; J: TRBJ1-5
CDR3: CASSTGTSGADTQYF; D: TRBD2; V: TRBV6-1; J: TRBJ2-3
CDR3: CASRGDRTNEKLFF; D: .; V: TRBV6-5; J: TRBJ1-4
CDR3: CASSLRDSDTEAFF; D: TRBD1; V: TRBV7-9; J: TRBJ1-1